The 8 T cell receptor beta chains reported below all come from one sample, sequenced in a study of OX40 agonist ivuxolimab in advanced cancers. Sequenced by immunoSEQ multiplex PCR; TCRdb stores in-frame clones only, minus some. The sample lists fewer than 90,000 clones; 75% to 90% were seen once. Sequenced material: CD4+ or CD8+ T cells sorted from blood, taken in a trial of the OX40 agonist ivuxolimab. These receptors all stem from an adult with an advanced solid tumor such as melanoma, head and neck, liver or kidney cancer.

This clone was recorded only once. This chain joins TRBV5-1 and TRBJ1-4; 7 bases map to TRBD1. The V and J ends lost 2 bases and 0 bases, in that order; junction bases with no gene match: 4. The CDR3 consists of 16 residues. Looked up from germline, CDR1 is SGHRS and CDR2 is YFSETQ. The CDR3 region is CASSFGTVATNEKLFF. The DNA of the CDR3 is TGCGCCAGCAGCTTCGGGACAGTTGCAACTAATGAAAAACTGTTTTTT.

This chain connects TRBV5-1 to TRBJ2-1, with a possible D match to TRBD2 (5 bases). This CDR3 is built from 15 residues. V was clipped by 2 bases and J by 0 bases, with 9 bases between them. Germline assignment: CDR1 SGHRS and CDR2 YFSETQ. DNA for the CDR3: TGCGCCAGCAGCTTAGCGGCAAGCTCCTACAATGAGCAGTTCTTC. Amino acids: CASSLAASSYNEQFF.

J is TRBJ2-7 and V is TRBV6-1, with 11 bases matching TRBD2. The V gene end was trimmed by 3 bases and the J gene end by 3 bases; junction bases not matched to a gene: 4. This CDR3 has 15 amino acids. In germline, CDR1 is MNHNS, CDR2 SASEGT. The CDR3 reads CASSDLTSGVYEQYF. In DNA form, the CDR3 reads TGTGCCAGCAGTGACCTGACTAGCGGGGTCTACGAGCAGTACTTC.

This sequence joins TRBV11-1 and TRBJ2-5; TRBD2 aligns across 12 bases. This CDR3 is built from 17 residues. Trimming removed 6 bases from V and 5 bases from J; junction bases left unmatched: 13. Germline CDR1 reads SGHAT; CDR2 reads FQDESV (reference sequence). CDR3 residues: CASSLNHRLAGAETQYF. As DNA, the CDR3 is TGTGCCAGCAGTCTTAATCATAGACTAGCGGGAGCTGAGACCCAGTACTTC.

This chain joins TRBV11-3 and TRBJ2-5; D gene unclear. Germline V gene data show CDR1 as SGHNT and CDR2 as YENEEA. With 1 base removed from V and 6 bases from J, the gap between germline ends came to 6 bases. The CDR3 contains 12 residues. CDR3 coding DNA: TGTGCCAGCAGCTTAGCAACCCAGACCCAGTACTTC. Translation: CASSLATQTQYF.

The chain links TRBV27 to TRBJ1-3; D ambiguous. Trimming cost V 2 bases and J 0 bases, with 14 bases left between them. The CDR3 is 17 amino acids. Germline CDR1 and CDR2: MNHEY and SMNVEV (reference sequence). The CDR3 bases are TGTGCCAGCAGTTTAAATCCCTTCGGCTACTCTGGAAACACCATATATTTT. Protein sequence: CASSLNPFGYSGNTIYF.

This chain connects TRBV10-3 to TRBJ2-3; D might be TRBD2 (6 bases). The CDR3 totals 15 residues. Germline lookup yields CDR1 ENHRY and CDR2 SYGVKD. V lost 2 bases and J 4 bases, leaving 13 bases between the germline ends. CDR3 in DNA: TGTGCCATCAGTGAGGGGGACTTGGGCCCAGATACGCAGTATTTT. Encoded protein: CAISEGDLGPDTQYF.

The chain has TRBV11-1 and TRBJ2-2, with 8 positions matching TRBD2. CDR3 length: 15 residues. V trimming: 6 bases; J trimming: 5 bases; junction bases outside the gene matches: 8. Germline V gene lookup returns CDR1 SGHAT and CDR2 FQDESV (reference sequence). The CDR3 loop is CASSRSGSGTGELFF. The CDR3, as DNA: TGTGCCAGCAGTCGAAGCGGGAGTGGTACCGGGGAGCTGTTTTTT.